This T cell receptor (beta chain) originates from a study of OX40 agonist ivuxolimab in advanced cancers. Looking at the study overall: Patients were infused with ivuxolimab every 2 weeks at 0.01 to 10 mg/kg. Males comprised about 78% of the group, whose mean age was 60 years (range roughly 20 to 85).

Germline V gene sequence: CDR1 SGHRS, CDR2 YFSETQ. CDR3 length: 19 residues. V was trimmed by 1 base and J by 2 bases, leaving 23 bases between them. This clone was observed a few times. No antigen is known for it. Notes on the study in general: Expanded clones were, on average, more numerous in CD8+ T cells than in CD4+.

Assay: immunoSEQ multiplex PCR; the TCRdb copy retains only in-frame clones and omits some. The sample holds tens of thousands of clones; roughly nine tenths are singletons and the top ten take 1.5% to 2%. Material: CD4+ or CD8+ T cells sorted from blood, obtained in a trial of the OX40 agonist ivuxolimab. The J gene is TRBJ2-3, the V gene TRBV5-1; TRBD2 might be the D (5 bases). The receptor's source is an adult with an advanced solid tumor such as melanoma, head and neck, liver or kidney cancer. CDR3 in amino acids: CASSLRPKGGERYTDTQYF. The CDR3 nucleotides read TGCGCCAGCAGCTTGAGGCCTAAAGGAGGCGAACGATACACAGATACGCAGTATTTT.